The 27 T cell receptor beta chains below were found in one sample sequenced in a study of cytomegalovirus exposure and HLA in healthy donors. PCR involved 60 Vbeta and 13 Jbeta primers. Clones were read by immunoSEQ multiplex PCR, and TCRdb kept only the in-frame ones, dropping some. There are roughly 120,000 clones in the sample; 55% to 70% occur only once, and roughly 2% lies in the top ten. Material for sequencing was PBMCs. These receptor sequences come from a woman between 25 and 40 years old in good health and CMV-seronegative.

The CDR3 spells CASSSGYEQYF. The CDR3 DNA follows: TGTGCCAGCAGCAGCGGCTACGAGCAGTACTTC. V and J are TRBV27 and TRBJ2-7, with a possible D match to TRBD2 (5 bases). Looked up from germline, CDR1 is MNHEY and CDR2 is SMNVEV (reference sequence). V dropped 6 bases and J dropped 3 bases, with 6 bases sitting between them. The CDR3 has 11 residues.

This sequence joins TRBV28 and TRBJ2-5; TRBD1 matches at 7 bases. CDR1 and CDR2 from the germline V gene are MDHEN and SYDVKM. This CDR3 is built from 12 residues. Losses at the gene ends were 8 bases for V and 6 bases for J; bases not matched to a gene: 6. DNA for the CDR3: TGTGCCAGCTTGGGGACAGCGCAGACCCAGTACTTC. It codes for CASLGTAQTQYF.

The chain couples TRBV5-4 to TRBJ2-7; the match to TRBD1 covers 10 bases. Trimming took 3 bases from V and 3 from J; bases not matched to a gene: 3. This CDR3 comprises 14 residues. Germline CDR1 is SGHNT and CDR2 is YYREEE (reference sequence). CDR3: CASSSRDRGYEQYF. The CDR3 region has the DNA TGTGCCAGCAGCTCCCGGGACAGGGGCTACGAGCAGTACTTC.

This chain joins TRBV7-3 and TRBJ2-2, with TRBD2 identical over 15 bases. This CDR3 is built from 19 residues. Germline loops: CDR1 SGHTA, CDR2 FQGTGA. V was pared by 5 bases and J by 5 bases, with 12 bases of the junction left unmatched. The CDR3 DNA is TGTGCCAGCAGCCCAACCCTGGGACTAGCGGGAGGAGGAACCGGGGAGCTGTTTTTT. This encodes CASSPTLGLAGGGTGELFF.

This clone was recorded only once. V usage is TRBV25-1 and J usage is TRBJ2-7; maybe TRBD2 (6 bases). The germline V and J ends were trimmed by 4 bases and 7 bases, with 14 bases remaining between them. CDR1 is MGHDK, CDR2 SYGVNS, per germline. The CDR3 contains 13 residues. For the CDR3, the DNA is TGTGCCAGCAGTGTTTTGGAACGGGGGGAGCAGTACTTC. Translation gives CASSVLERGEQYF.

This clone was counted between two and nine times. This sequence joins TRBV30 and TRBJ1-4, with D tentatively TRBD1 (5 bases). Germline lookup yields CDR1 GTSNPN and CDR2 SVGIG (reference sequence). The ends were cut back, 3 bases at V and 0 bases at J, with 8 bases in the middle. This CDR3 is 14 amino acids long. CDR3 sequence: CAWRTGATNEKLFF. The CDR3 DNA follows: TGTGCCTGGAGAACAGGAGCAACTAATGAAAAACTGTTTTTT.

The chain recombines TRBV9 with TRBJ2-1; TRBD2 matches at 10 bases. Germline values: CDR1 SGDLS, CDR2 YYNGEE. The junction had 4 bases not matched to a gene; V was cut back by 5 bases and J by 5 bases. This CDR3 contains 14 residues. The CDR3 here is CASSVSGRDNEQFF. CDR3 nucleotide sequence: TGTGCCAGCAGTGTAAGCGGGAGGGACAATGAGCAGTTCTTC.

In its sample, this clone was seen once. The V call is TRBV9, the J call TRBJ2-3; 7 bases align to TRBD1. The V and J ends lost 6 bases and 6 bases, in that order; junction bases with no gene match: 7. Germline V gives CDR1 SGDLS, CDR2 YYNGEE. CDR3 size: 13 residues. The CDR3 DNA reads TGTGCCAGCACCCTAGGGGGCGGTGATACGCAGTATTTT. Amino acid sequence: CASTLGGGDTQYF.

The rearrangement joins TRBV28 to TRBJ1-3; D not resolved. Germline CDR1 is MDHEN and CDR2 is SYDVKM. CDR3 length: 15 residues. V lost 7 bases and J lost 0, with 13 bases in between. CDR3 bases: TGTGCCAGCACCCTAGAGAAACACTCTGGAAACACCATATATTTT. This translates into CASTLEKHSGNTIYF. The whole variable domain, filled in from reference TRBV28 and TRBJ1-3, reads DVKVTQSSRYLVKRTGEKVFLECVQDMDHENMFWYRQDPGLGLRLIYFSYDVKMKEKGDIPEGYSVSREKKERFSLILESASTNQTSMYLCASTLEKHSGNTIYFGEGSWLTVV.

Comments on this clone: The same CDR3 arises from other DNA sequences in this sample as well. This rearrangement joins TRBV7-2 to TRBJ1-2, with D tentatively TRBD1 (6 bases). CDR1 is SGHTA, CDR2 FQGNSA, per germline. This CDR3 spans 14 amino acids. The ends were cut back, 0 bases at V and 4 bases at J, with 9 bases in the middle. The CDR3: CASSLAGQIYGYTF. CDR3 sequence (DNA): TGTGCCAGCAGCTTAGCCGGACAGATCTATGGCTACACCTTC. Drawing the rest from reference TRBV7-2 and TRBJ1-2, the complete variable domain is GAGVSQSPSNKVTEKGKDVELRCDPISGHTALYWYRQSLGQGLEFLIYFQGNSAPDKSGLPSDRFSAERTGGSVSTLTIQRTQQEDSAVYLCASSLAGQIYGYTFGSGTRLTVV.

This clone appeared once. The J gene is TRBJ2-7, the V gene TRBV15; D is uncertain. CDR1 and CDR2 from the germline V gene are LNHNV and YYDKDF (reference sequence). The V end lost 4 bases, the J end lost 9 bases, and 16 bases lay between the germline ends. This CDR3 region has 13 residues. For the CDR3, the DNA is TGTGCCACCAGCACCCAAGCGCAACGCGGGCAGTACTTC. Translation gives CATSTQAQRGQYF.

V usage is TRBV21-1 and J usage is TRBJ1-4; no DNA check was done on the table's D call, TRBD1. TRBV21-1 is classified as a pseudogene. The length of the CDR3 is 16 residues. CDR3 in DNA: TGTGCCAGCAGCAAAGCTCCGACAGGGGGCCATGAAAAACTGTTTTTT. Amino acid sequence: CASSKAPTGGHEKLFF.

The chain is built from TRBV7-3 and TRBJ2-3, with D possibly matching TRBD2 (5 bases). Trimming shortened V by 5 bases and J by 0 bases, and 12 bases separated the two germline ends. In germline, CDR1 is SGHTA, CDR2 FQGTGA. This CDR3 spans 15 amino acids. CDR3 bases: TGTGCCAGCAGCCCCGGGGTCTCTAGCACAGATACGCAGTATTTT. This codes for CASSPGVSSTDTQYF.

The chain has TRBV5-1 and TRBJ1-1, with D possibly being TRBD1 (5 bases). Per germline, CDR1 SGHRS and CDR2 YFSETQ. V lost 4 bases and J 2 bases, leaving 15 bases between the germline ends. The CDR3 length is 15 residues. The CDR3 DNA follows: TGCGCCAGCAGCCACTCCCGGACAATTAACACTGAAGCTTTCTTT. Its translation is CASSHSRTINTEAFF.

This clone was seen just once. The rearrangement links TRBV7-2 to TRBJ1-3; 7 nucleotides line up with TRBD1. Germline V gene lookup returns CDR1 SGHTA and CDR2 FQGNSA. This CDR3 has 16 residues. J was trimmed by 2 bases and V by 0 bases; bases with no gene match: 4. The CDR3 DNA reads TGTGCCAGCAGCTTAGCGCTGACAGGGCCTGGAAACACCATATATTTT. Translation gives CASSLALTGPGNTIYF.

This chain uses TRBV7-3 with TRBJ2-1; maybe TRBD1 (6 bases). V lost 5 bases and J lost 2, with 16 bases in between. This CDR3 is 16 amino acids long. Germline V lookup: CDR1 SGHTA, CDR2 FQGTGA. In DNA, the CDR3 is TGTGCCAGCAGCCCAAACCCTGGGGGCGCCTACAATGAGCAGTTCTTC. Protein: CASSPNPGGAYNEQFF.

The chain uses TRBV30 and TRBJ1-2; D is uncertain. This CDR3 contains 17 residues. Trimming removed 2 bases from V and 0 bases from J, with 19 bases in between. Germline CDR1 GTSNPN, CDR2 SVGIG (reference sequence). CDR3 DNA: TGTGCCTGGAGTTTCTACAGCCGACGGGGAGCTAACTATGGCTACACCTTC. Translating it yields CAWSFYSRRGANYGYTF.

This chain connects TRBV10-3 to TRBJ2-7, with D maybe TRBD1 (5 bases). The CDR3 spans 13 residues. V shed 4 bases and J shed 2 bases, with 9 bases lying between them. In germline, CDR1 is ENHRY, CDR2 SYGVKD. The CDR3 DNA is TGTGCCATCAGTGCCAGGGTAACCTACGAGCAGTACTTC. It codes for CAISARVTYEQYF.

This clone turned up a few times. The chain employs TRBV5-1 and TRBJ2-1; 10 positions match TRBD1. V was pared by 6 bases and J by 10 bases, with 7 bases of the junction left unmatched. From germline, CDR1 is SGHRS and CDR2 YFSETQ. CDR3 length equals 13 residues. CDR3 sequence: CASNPGQGSEQFF. CDR3 nucleotides: TGCGCCAGCAACCCGGGACAGGGGAGCGAGCAGTTCTTC.

The chain combines TRBV4-3 with TRBJ2-4, with D perhaps TRBD2 (5 bases). Germline loops: CDR1 LGHNA, CDR2 YSLEER. Trimming took 0 bases from V and 0 from J, leaving 9 bases between them. The CDR3 is made up of 16 amino acids. Here the CDR3 reads CASSQDYGLAKNIQYF. The CDR3 DNA reads TGCGCCAGCAGCCAAGACTACGGACTAGCCAAAAACATTCAGTACTTC.

The table lists this clone with a few counts. The V and J genes are TRBV5-6 and TRBJ2-7; TRBD2 aligns across 8 bases. Unmatched junction bases numbered 5, after V lost 4 bases and J lost 2 bases. The germline V gene encodes CDR1 SGHDT and CDR2 YYEEEE. The CDR3 is 14 amino acids. The CDR3 DNA follows: TGTGCCAGCAGCAGCGGGAGTTGGACCTACGAGCAGTACTTC. Protein sequence: CASSSGSWTYEQYF.

CDR3 sequence: CASSLDVFRNRGNQPQHF. CDR3 coding DNA: TGTGCCAGCAGCTTGGACGTTTTCAGGAACAGGGGGAATCAGCCCCAGCATTTT. The rearrangement joins TRBV5-5 to TRBJ1-5, with 8 bases that match TRBD1. J gave up 4 bases and V 0 bases, and 12 bases lay outside the gene matches. CDR1 and CDR2 from the germline V gene are SGHKS and YYEKEE (reference sequence). This CDR3 has 18 residues.

The chain employs TRBV30 and TRBJ2-7; 9 positions match TRBD1. The CDR3 has 15 residues. Germline CDR1 is GTSNPN and CDR2 is SVGIG (reference sequence). J gave up 0 bases and V 0 bases, and 3 bases lay outside the gene matches. The CDR3 sequence: CAWSVGTGTSYEQYF. The CDR3 DNA reads TGTGCCTGGAGTGTAGGGACAGGGACCTCCTACGAGCAGTACTTC.

This clone appeared a few times. V is TRBV9 and J is TRBJ1-1; 7 bases map to TRBD1. J was trimmed by 1 base and V by 0 bases; bases with no gene match: 9. Germline lookup yields CDR1 SGDLS and CDR2 YYNGEE. This CDR3 contains 17 residues. CDR3 bases: TGTGCCAGCAGCGTAGGTATGAACACAGGGGCGAACACTGAAGCTTTCTTT. It is translated as CASSVGMNTGANTEAFF.

The CDR3 protein is CASSELQVWPYNSPLHF. CDR3 in DNA: TGTGCCAGCAGTGAATTACAGGTCTGGCCCTATAATTCACCCCTCCACTTT. The chain links TRBV6-1 to TRBJ1-6, with a possible D match to TRBD1 (5 bases). The CDR3 contains 17 residues. The germline V and J ends were trimmed by 2 bases and 2 bases, with 13 bases remaining between them. CDR1 and CDR2 (germline): MNHNS, SASEGT.

This clone turned up a few times. The rearrangement joins TRBV25-1 to TRBJ1-1; TRBD1 is a possible D gene (5 bases). The CDR3 has 14 residues. Germline lookup yields CDR1 MGHDK and CDR2 SYGVNS. Trimming left V 3 bases short and J 1 base short, with 9 bases between. The CDR3 here is CASSDAGWNTEAFF. The DNA for the CDR3 is TGTGCCAGCAGTGACGCAGGGTGGAACACTGAAGCTTTCTTT.

The chain has TRBV9 and TRBJ2-1; D gene uncertain. Germline V gene data show CDR1 as SGDLS and CDR2 as YYNGEE. Trimming left V 0 bases short and J 0 bases short, with 4 bases between. This CDR3 is 14 amino acids long. The CDR3 region has the DNA TGTGCCAGCAGCGTAGGCAGCTCCTACAATGAGCAGTTCTTC. Protein product: CASSVGSSYNEQFF.